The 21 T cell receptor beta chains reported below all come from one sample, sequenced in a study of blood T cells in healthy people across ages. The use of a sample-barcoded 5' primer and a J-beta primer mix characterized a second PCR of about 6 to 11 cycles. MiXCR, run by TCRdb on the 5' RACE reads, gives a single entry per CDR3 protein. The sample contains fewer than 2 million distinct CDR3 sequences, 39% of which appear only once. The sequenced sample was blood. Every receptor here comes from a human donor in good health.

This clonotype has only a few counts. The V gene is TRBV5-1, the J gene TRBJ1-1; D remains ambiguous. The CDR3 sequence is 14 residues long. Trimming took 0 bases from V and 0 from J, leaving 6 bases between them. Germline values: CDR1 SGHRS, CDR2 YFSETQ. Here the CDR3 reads CASSLANMNTEAFF. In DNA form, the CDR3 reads TGCGCCAGCAGCTTGGCAAACATGAACACTGAAGCTTTCTTT.

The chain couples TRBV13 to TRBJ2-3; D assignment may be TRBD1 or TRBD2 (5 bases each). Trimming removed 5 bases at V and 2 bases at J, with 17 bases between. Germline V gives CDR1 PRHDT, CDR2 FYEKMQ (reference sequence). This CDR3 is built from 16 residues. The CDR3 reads CASSQPGLSFTDTQYF. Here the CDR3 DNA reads TGTGCCAGCAGCCAACCGGGGCTCTCATTCACAGATACGCAGTATTTT.

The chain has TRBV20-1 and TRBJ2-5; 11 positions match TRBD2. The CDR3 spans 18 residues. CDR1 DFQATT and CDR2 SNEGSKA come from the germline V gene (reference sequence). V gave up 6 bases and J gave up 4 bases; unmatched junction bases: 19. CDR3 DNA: TGCAGTGCCAGCCTACTCCCCATTGGGCTAGCGGGGGGAGAGACCCAGTACTTC. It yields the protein CSASLLPIGLAGGETQYF.

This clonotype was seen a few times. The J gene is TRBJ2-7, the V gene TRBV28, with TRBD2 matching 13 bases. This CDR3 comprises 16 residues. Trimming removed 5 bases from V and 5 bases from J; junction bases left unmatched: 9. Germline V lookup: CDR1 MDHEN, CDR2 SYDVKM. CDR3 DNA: TGTGCCAGCAGTGAACTAGCGGGGGGGCCTCGTAACGAGCAGTACTTC. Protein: CASSELAGGPRNEQYF.

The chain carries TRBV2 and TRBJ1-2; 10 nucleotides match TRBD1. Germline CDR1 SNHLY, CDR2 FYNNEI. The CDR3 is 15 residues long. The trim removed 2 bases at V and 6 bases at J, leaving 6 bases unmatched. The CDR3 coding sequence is TGTGCCAGCAGTGAACTTCCGGGGACAGGGGATGGCTACACCTTC. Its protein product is CASSELPGTGDGYTF.

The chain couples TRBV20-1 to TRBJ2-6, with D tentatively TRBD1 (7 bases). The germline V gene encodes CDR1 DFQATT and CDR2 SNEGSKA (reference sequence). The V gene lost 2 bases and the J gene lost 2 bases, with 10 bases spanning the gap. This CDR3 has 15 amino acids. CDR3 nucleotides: TGCAGTGCTAGACAGGGGGAGGCTGGGGCCAACGTCCTGACTTTC. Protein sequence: CSARQGEAGANVLTF.

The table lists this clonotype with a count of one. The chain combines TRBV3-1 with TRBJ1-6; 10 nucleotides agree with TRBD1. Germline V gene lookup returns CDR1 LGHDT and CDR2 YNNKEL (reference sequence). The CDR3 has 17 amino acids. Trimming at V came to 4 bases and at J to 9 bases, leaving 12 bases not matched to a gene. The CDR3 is CASSPLSDRGQGSPLHF. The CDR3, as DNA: TGTGCCAGCAGCCCCCTGAGCGACAGGGGGCAGGGTTCACCCCTCCACTTT.

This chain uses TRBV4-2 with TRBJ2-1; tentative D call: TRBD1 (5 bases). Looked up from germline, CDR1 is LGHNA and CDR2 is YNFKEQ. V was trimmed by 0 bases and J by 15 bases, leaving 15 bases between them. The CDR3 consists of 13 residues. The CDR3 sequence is CASSQEGRDGAFF. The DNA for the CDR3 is TGTGCCAGCAGCCAAGAGGGCAGGGATGGGGCGTTCTTC.

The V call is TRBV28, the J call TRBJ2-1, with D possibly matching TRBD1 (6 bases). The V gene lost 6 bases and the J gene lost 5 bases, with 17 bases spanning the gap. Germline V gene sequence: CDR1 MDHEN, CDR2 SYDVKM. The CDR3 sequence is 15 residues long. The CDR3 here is CASSTTGKQNNEQFF. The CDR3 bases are TGTGCCAGCAGCACAACAGGGAAGCAGAACAATGAGCAGTTCTTC.

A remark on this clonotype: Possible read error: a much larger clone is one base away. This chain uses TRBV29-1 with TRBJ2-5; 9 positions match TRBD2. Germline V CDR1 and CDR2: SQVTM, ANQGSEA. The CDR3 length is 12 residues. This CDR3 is CSVATSGEAQYF. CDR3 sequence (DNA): TGCAGCGTCGCGACTAGCGGAGAGGCCCAGTACTTC.

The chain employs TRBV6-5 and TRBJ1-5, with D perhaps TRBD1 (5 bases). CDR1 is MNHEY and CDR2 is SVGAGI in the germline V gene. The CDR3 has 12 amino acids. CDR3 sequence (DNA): TGTGCGGCGGGACGGGGCAATCAGCCCCAGCATTTT. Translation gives CAAGRGNQPQHF.

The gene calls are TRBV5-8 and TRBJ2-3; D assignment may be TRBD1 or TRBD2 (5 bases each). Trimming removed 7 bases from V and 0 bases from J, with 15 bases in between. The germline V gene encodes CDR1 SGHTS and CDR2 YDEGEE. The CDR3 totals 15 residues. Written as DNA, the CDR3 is TGTGCCAGCTCGATGGGGGATTTGAGCACAGATACGCAGTATTTT. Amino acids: CASSMGDLSTDTQYF.

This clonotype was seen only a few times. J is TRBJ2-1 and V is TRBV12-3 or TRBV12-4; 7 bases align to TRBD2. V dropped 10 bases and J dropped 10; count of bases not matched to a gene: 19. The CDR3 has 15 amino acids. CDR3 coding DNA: TGTGCCACCCTGATGACTAGCAGGTCAATGAAGGAGCAGTTCTTC. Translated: CATLMTSRSMKEQFF.

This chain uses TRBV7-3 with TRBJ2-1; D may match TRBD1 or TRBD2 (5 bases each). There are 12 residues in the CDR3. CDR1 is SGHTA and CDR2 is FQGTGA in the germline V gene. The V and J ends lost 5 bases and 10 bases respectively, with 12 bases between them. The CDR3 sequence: CASSAQGREQFF. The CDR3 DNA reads TGTGCCAGCAGCGCCCAGGGACGAGAGCAGTTCTTC.

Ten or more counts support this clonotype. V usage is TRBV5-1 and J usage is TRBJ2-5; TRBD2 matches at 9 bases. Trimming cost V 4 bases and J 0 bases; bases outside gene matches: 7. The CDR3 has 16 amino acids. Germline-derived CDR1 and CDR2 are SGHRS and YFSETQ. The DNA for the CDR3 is TGCGCCAGCAGCGCAATCAGCGGGGGGCACCAAGAGACCCAGTACTTC. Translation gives CASSAISGGHQETQYF.

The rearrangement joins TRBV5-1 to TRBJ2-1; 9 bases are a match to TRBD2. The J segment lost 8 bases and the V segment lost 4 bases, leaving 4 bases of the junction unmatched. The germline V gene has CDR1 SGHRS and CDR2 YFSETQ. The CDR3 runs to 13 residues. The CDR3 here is CASSLAGMDEQFF. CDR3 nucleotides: TGCGCCAGCAGCCTAGCGGGGATGGATGAGCAGTTCTTC.

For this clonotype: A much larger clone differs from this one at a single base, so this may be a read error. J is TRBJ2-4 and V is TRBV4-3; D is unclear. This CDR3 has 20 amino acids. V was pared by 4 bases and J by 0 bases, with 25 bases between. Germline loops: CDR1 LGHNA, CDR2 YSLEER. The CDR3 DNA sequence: TGCGCCAGCAGCCGAGATCTAACCCGGGCAGAAGAACTAGCCAAAAACATTCAGTACTTC. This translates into CASSRDLTRAEELAKNIQYF.

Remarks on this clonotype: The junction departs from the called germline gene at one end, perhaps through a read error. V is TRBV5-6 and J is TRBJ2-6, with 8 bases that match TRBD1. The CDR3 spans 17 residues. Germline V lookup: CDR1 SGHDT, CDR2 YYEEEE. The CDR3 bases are TGTGCCGGCAGCTTGTTTCAGGGGGCGAAAGGGGCCAACGTCCTGACTTTC. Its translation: CAGSLFQGAKGANVLTF.

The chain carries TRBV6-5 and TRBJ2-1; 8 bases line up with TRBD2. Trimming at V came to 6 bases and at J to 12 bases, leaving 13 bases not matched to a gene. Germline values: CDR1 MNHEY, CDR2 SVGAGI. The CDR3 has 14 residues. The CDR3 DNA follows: TGTGCCAGCAGCCCCAGGGAGGGCGGGGGGAGGCAGTTCTTC. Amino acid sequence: CASSPREGGGRQFF.

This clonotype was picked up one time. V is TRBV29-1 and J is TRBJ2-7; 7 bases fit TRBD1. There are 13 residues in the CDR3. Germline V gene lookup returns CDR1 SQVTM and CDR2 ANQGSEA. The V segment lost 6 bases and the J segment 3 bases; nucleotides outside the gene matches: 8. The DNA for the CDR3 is TGCAGCGTCTTGGCAGGGGGATGCTACGAGCAGTACTTC. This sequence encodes CSVLAGGCYEQYF.

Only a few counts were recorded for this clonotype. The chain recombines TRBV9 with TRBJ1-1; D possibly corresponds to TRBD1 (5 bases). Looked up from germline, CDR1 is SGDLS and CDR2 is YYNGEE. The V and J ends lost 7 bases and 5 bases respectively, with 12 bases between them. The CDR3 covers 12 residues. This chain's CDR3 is CASGRDRTEAFF. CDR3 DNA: TGTGCCAGCGGCAGGGATCGGACTGAAGCTTTCTTT.